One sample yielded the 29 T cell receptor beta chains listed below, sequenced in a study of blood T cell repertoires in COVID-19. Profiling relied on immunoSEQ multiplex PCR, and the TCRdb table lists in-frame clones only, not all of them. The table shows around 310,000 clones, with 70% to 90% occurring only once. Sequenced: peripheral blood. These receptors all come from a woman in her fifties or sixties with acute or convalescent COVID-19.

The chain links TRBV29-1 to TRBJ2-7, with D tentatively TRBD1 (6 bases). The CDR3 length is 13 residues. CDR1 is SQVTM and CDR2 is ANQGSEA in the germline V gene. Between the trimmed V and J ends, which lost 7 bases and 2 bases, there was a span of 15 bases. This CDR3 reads CSAGEGHPYEQYF. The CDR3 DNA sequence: TGCAGCGCTGGCGAGGGACACCCCTACGAGCAGTACTTC.

CDR3 bases: TGTGCCAGCTCACTTGCGACAGGTTTGATTTATGGCTACACCTTC. It yields the protein CASSLATGLIYGYTF. The chain carries TRBV18 and TRBJ1-2; D may be TRBD1 (6 bases). The CDR3 length is 15 residues. The V gene's germline CDR1 is KGHSH and CDR2 LQKENI. V shed 4 bases and J shed 5 bases, with 17 bases lying between them.

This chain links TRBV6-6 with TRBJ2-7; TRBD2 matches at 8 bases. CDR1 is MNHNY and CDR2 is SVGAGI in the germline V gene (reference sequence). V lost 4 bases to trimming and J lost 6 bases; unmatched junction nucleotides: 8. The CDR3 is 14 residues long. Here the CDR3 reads CASSSSGGVSEQYF. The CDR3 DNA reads TGTGCCAGCAGTTCGAGCGGGGGTGTCTCCGAGCAGTACTTC.

DNA for the CDR3: TGTGCCAGCTCAGGAGGACAGGGGGAGAGGAAACTGTTTTTT. Translated, it gives CASSGGQGERKLFF. This chain uses TRBV18 with TRBJ1-4, with 10 positions matching TRBD1. Trimming took 5 bases from V and 11 from J; bases not matched to a gene: 8. In germline, CDR1 is KGHSH, CDR2 LQKENI. The CDR3 covers 14 residues.

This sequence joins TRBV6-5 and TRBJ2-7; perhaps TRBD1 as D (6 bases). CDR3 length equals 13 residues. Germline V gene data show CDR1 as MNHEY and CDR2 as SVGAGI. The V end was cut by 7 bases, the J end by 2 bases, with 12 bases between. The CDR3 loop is CASTSRGTYEQYF. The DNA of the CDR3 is TGTGCCAGCACCAGCAGGGGAACCTACGAGCAGTACTTC.

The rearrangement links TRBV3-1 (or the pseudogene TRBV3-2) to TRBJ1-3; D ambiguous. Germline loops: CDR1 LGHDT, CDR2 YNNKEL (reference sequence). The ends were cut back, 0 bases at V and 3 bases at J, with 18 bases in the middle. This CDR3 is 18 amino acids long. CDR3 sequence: CASSQDDGGLQFGNTIYF. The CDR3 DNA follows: TGTGCCAGCAGCCAAGATGACGGAGGACTCCAGTTTGGAAACACCATATATTTT.

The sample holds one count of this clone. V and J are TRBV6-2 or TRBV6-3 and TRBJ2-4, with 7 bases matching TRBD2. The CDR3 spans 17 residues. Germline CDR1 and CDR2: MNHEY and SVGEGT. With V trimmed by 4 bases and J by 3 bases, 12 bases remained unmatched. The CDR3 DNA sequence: TGTGCCAGCAGTTGGGGCGGGGGAAGAAAAGACAAAAACATTCAGTACTTC. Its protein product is CASSWGGGRKDKNIQYF.

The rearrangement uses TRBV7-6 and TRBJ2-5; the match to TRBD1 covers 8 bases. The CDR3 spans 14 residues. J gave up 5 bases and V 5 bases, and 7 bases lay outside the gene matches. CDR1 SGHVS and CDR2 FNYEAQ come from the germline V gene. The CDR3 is CASSRGQGPETQYF. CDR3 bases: TGTGCCAGCAGCCGAGGACAGGGTCCGGAGACCCAGTACTTC.

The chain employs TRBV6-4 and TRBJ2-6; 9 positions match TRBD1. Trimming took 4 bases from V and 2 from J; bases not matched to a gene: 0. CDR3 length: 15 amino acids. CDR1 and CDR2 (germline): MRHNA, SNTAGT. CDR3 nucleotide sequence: TGTGCCAGCAGTGGACAGGGGGCTGGGGCCAACGTCCTGACTTTC. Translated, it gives CASSGQGAGANVLTF.

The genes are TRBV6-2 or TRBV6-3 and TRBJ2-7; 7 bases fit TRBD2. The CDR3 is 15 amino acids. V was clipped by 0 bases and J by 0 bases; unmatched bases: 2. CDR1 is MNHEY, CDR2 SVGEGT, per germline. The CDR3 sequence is CASSYSQRGSYEQYF. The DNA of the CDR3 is TGTGCCAGCAGTTACTCCCAGCGGGGCTCCTACGAGCAGTACTTC.

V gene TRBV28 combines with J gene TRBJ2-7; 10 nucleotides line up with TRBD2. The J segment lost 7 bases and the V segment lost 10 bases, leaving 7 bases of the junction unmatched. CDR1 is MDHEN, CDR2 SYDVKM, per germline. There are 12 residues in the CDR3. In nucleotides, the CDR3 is TGTGCCACGACTAGCGGGCCTCCAGAGCAGTACTTC. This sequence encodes CATTSGPPEQYF.

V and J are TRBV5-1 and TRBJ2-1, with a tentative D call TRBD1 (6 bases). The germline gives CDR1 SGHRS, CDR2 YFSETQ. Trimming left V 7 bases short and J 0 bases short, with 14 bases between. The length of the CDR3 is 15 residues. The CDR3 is CASRMTGGSYNEQFF. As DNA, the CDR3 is TGCGCCAGCCGTATGACAGGCGGCTCCTACAATGAGCAGTTCTTC.

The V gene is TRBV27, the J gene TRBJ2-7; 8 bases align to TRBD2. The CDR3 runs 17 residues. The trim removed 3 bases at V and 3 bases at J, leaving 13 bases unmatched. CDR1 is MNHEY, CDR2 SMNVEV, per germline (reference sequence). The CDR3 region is CASSFLTSGRENYEQYF. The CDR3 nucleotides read TGTGCCAGCAGTTTCCTTACTAGCGGCAGGGAGAACTACGAGCAGTACTTC.

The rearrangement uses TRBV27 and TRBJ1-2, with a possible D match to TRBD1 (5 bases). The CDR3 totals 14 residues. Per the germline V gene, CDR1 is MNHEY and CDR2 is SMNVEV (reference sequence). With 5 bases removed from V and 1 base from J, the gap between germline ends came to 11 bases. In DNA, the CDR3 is TGTGCCAGCAGTCCCCGGACACTTAACTATGGCTACACCTTC. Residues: CASSPRTLNYGYTF.

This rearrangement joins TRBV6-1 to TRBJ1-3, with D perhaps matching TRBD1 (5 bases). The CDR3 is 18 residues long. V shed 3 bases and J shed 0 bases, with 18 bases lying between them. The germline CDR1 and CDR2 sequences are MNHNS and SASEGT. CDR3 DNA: TGTGCCAGCAGTGATATAATAGGAGGGGTCTTCTCTGGAAACACCATATATTTT. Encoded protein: CASSDIIGGVFSGNTIYF.

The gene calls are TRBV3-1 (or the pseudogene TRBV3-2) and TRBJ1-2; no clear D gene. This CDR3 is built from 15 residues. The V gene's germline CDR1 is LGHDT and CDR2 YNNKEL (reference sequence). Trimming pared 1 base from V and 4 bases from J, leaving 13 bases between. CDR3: CASSQATVYGYGYTF. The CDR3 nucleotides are TGTGCCAGCAGCCAAGCCACAGTGTACGGCTATGGCTACACCTTC.

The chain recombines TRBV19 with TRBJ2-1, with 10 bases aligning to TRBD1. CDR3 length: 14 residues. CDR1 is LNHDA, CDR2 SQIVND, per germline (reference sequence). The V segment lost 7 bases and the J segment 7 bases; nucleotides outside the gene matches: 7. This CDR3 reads CASTPPGQGNEQFF. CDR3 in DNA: TGTGCCAGTACCCCACCGGGACAGGGGAATGAGCAGTTCTTC.

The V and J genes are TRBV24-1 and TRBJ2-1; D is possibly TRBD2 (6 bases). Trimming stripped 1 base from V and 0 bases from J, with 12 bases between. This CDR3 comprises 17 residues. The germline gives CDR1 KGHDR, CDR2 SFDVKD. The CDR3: CATSDFGGRSSYNEQFF. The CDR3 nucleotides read TGTGCCACCAGTGATTTTGGGGGGAGGAGCTCCTACAATGAGCAGTTCTTC.

CDR3 loop: CASSLNRGATGGRGYTF. The CDR3, as DNA: TGTGCCAGCAGTTTAAACAGGGGCGCGACAGGGGGTAGGGGCTACACCTTC. The chain recombines TRBV28 with TRBJ1-2, with 9 bases matching TRBD1. With 2 bases clipped from V and 8 bases from J, the junction kept 15 bases outside the gene matches. CDR3 length: 17 amino acids. The germline V gene has CDR1 MDHEN and CDR2 SYDVKM.

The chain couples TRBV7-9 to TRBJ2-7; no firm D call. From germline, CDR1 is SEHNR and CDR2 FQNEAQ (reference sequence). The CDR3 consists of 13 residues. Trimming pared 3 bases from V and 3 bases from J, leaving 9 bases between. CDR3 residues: CASSFGSNYEQYF. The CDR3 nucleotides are TGTGCCAGCAGCTTTGGCAGTAACTACGAGCAGTACTTC.

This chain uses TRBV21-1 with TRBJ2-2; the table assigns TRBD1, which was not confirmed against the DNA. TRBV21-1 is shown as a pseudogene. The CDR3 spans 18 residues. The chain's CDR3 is CASSKRLRRQGNTGELFF. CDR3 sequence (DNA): TGTGCCAGCAGCAAGAGGTTGAGGCGACAGGGGAACACCGGGGAGCTGTTTTTT.

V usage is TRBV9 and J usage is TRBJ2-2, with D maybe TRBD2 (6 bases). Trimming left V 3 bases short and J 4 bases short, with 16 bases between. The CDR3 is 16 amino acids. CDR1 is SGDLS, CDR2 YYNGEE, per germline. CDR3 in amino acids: CASSASSGEITGELFF. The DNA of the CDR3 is TGTGCCAGCAGCGCCAGTAGCGGAGAAATCACCGGGGAGCTGTTTTTT.

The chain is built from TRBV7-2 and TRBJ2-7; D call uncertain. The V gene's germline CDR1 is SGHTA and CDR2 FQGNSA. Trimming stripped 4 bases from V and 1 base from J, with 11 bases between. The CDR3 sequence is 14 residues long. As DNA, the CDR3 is TGTGCCAGCAGCTCGCCCTCGCGGTCCTACGAGCAGTACTTC. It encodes CASSSPSRSYEQYF. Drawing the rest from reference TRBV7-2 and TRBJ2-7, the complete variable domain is GAGVSQSPSNKVTEKGKDVELRCDPISGHTALYWYRQSLGQGLEFLIYFQGNSAPDKSGLPSDRFSAERTGGSVSTLTIQRTQQEDSAVYLCASSSPSRSYEQYFGPGTRLTVT.

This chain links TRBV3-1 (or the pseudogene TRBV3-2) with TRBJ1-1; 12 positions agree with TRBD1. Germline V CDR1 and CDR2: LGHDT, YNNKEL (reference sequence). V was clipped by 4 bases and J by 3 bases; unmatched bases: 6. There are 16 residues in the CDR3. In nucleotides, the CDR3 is TGTGCCAGCAGCCTGGGACAGGGGGCGAGATACACTGAAGCTTTCTTT. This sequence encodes CASSLGQGARYTEAFF.

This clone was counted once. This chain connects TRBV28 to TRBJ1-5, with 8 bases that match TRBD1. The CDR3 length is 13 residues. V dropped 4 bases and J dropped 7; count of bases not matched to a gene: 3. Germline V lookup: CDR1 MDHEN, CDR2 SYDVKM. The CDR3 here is CASSSQGAQPQHF. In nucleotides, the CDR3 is TGTGCCAGCAGTTCCCAGGGGGCGCAGCCCCAGCATTTT.

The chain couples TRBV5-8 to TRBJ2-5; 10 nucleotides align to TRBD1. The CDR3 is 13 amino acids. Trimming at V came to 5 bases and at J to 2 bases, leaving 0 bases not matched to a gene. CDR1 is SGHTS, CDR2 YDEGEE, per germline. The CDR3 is CASRDRGQETQYF. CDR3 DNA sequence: TGTGCCAGCAGGGACAGGGGGCAAGAGACCCAGTACTTC.

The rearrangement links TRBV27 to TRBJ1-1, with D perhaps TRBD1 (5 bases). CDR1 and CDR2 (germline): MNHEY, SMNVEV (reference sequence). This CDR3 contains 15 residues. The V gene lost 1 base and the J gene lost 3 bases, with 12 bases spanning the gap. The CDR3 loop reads CASSLLGVPYTEAFF. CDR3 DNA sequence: TGTGCCAGCAGTTTATTAGGGGTCCCCTACACTGAAGCTTTCTTT.

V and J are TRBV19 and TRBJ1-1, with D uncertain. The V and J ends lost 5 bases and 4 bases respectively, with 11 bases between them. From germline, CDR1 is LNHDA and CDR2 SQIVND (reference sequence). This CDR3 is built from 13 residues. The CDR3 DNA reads TGTGCCAGTAGTGCGGTGGCGTTCACTGAAGCTTTCTTT. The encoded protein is CASSAVAFTEAFF.

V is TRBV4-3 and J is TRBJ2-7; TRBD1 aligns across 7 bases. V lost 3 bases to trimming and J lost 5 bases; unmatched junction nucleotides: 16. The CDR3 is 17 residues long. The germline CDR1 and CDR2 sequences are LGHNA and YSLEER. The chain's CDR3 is CASSQTWVGRGLNEQYF. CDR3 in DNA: TGCGCCAGCAGCCAGACGTGGGTAGGCAGGGGGTTGAACGAGCAGTACTTC.